This is a list of T cell receptor beta chains from one sample in a study of blood T cell repertoires in COVID-19. Clones were read by immunoSEQ multiplex PCR, and TCRdb kept only the in-frame ones, dropping some. The sample carries about 240,000 clones, approximately 84% recorded once. The source material was PBMCs or T cells enriched from blood (not recorded which). The source is a middle-aged woman with acute COVID-19. Each CDR3 is given with its conserved first and last residue. Fields, in order: CDR3 DNA, CDR3 protein, V gene, J gene, D gene, clone size, CDR3 length. A D gene is named only where the DNA matches it firmly. Expanded clones are given a class, and other clones once, few, many or no size at all.

cdr3_nt: TGTGCCAGCAGCTTAGGAAGCGGGAGGACCTCCTACGAGCAGTACTTC; cdr3_aa: CASSLGSGRTSYEQYF; v_call: TRBV7-2; j_call: TRBJ2-7; d_call: TRBD2; clone_size: -; cdr3_length: 16
cdr3_nt: TGTGCCAGCAGCTTATGGGCCTCCCCAGCGGGAGTTGTAGATGAGCAGTTCTTC; cdr3_aa: CASSLWASPAGVVDEQFF; v_call: TRBV7-3; j_call: TRBJ2-1; d_call: TRBD2; clone_size: -; cdr3_length: 18
cdr3_nt: TGTGCCAGCAGCGCGTCGGGCGGGGAGCTGTTTTTT; cdr3_aa: CASSASGGELFF; v_call: TRBV9; j_call: TRBJ2-2; d_call: -; clone_size: -; cdr3_length: 12
cdr3_nt: TGCAGTGCTAGTCACGGGGGACACACTGAAGCTTTCTTT; cdr3_aa: CSASHGGHTEAFF; v_call: TRBV20-1; j_call: TRBJ1-1; d_call: -; clone_size: -; cdr3_length: 13
cdr3_nt: TGTGCCAGCTCCTCGGACGGGGGGAGCTCCTACGAGCAGTACTTC; cdr3_aa: CASSSDGGSSYEQYF; v_call: TRBV18; j_call: TRBJ2-7; d_call: TRBD2; clone_size: -; cdr3_length: 15
cdr3_nt: TGTGCCACCAGCAGAGATGTGACAGGGGTACAGCCCCAGCATTTT; cdr3_aa: CATSRDVTGVQPQHF; v_call: TRBV15; j_call: TRBJ1-5; d_call: TRBD1; clone_size: once; cdr3_length: 15
cdr3_nt: TGTGCCAGCAGGCGGGGGGCGGTCGAGCAGTACTTC; cdr3_aa: CASRRGAVEQYF; v_call: TRBV2; j_call: TRBJ2-7; d_call: TRBD2; clone_size: -; cdr3_length: 12
cdr3_nt: TGTGCCAGTTTGAAAACAGGTGCCGAGCAGTACTTC; cdr3_aa: CASLKTGAEQYF; v_call: TRBV6-5; j_call: TRBJ2-7; d_call: -; clone_size: few; cdr3_length: 12
cdr3_nt: TGTGCCAGTAAACAAACCGGGACAGCGAACACTGAAGCTTTCTTT; cdr3_aa: CASKQTGTANTEAFF; v_call: TRBV19; j_call: TRBJ1-1; d_call: TRBD1; clone_size: -; cdr3_length: 15
cdr3_nt: TGTGCCAGCAGTCCATCTAGCGGGAACGGCGAGCAGTACTTC; cdr3_aa: CASSPSSGNGEQYF; v_call: TRBV4-2; j_call: TRBJ2-7; d_call: TRBD2; clone_size: -; cdr3_length: 14
cdr3_nt: TGTGCCAGCAGTGTGGAGGCTAGCCGAGGGGAGCTGTTTTTT; cdr3_aa: CASSVEASRGELFF; v_call: TRBV6-4; j_call: TRBJ2-2; d_call: -; clone_size: -; cdr3_length: 14
cdr3_nt: TGTGCCAGCCATTCGGACAGGGGTGAATACGAGCAGTACTTC; cdr3_aa: CASHSDRGEYEQYF; v_call: TRBV6-5; j_call: TRBJ2-7; d_call: TRBD1; clone_size: once; cdr3_length: 14
cdr3_nt: TGTGCCAGCAGCTTAGTCCCAGGGGTCTCTGGAAACACCATATATTTT; cdr3_aa: CASSLVPGVSGNTIYF; v_call: TRBV7-9; j_call: TRBJ1-3; d_call: -; clone_size: few; cdr3_length: 16
cdr3_nt: TGCAGCGTCAAGAGGGACAGGGAGATGGAGACCCAGTACTTC; cdr3_aa: CSVKRDREMETQYF; v_call: TRBV29-1; j_call: TRBJ2-5; d_call: TRBD1; clone_size: -; cdr3_length: 14
cdr3_nt: TGTGCCAGCAGTTCCACAGGGGGATATAGCAATCAGCCCCAGCATTTT; cdr3_aa: CASSSTGGYSNQPQHF; v_call: TRBV6-5; j_call: TRBJ1-5; d_call: TRBD1; clone_size: -; cdr3_length: 16
cdr3_nt: TGTGCCAGCAGTGAAACAGCGGGGCCTAACTACGAGCAGTACTTC; cdr3_aa: CASSETAGPNYEQYF; v_call: TRBV6-1; j_call: TRBJ2-7; d_call: TRBD2; clone_size: -; cdr3_length: 15
cdr3_nt: TGTGCCACCAGTAACCCCCGGGACAGCAAAAATGAAGCTTTCTTT; cdr3_aa: CATSNPRDSKNEAFF; v_call: TRBV24-1; j_call: TRBJ1-1; d_call: TRBD1; clone_size: -; cdr3_length: 15
cdr3_nt: TGTGCCAGCAGCGCAAACAGGGTACCCTACAATGAGCAGTTCTTC; cdr3_aa: CASSANRVPYNEQFF; v_call: TRBV9; j_call: TRBJ2-1; d_call: -; clone_size: -; cdr3_length: 15
cdr3_nt: TGCGCCAGCAGCCTCGTTATGGCTAGCGGTTACAATGAGCAGTTCTTC; cdr3_aa: CASSLVMASGYNEQFF; v_call: TRBV5-1; j_call: TRBJ2-1; d_call: TRBD2; clone_size: -; cdr3_length: 16
cdr3_nt: TGTGCCAGCAGCACCCCGACAGGGACGAGGAACACTGAAGCTTTCTTT; cdr3_aa: CASSTPTGTRNTEAFF; v_call: TRBV5-4; j_call: TRBJ1-1; d_call: TRBD1; clone_size: -; cdr3_length: 16
cdr3_nt: TGTGCCAGCAGTTCGAGGGCCTCTAACTATGGCTACACCTTC; cdr3_aa: CASSSRASNYGYTF; v_call: TRBV6-5; j_call: TRBJ1-2; d_call: -; clone_size: -; cdr3_length: 14
cdr3_nt: TGTGCCAGCAGCTTAGAAGGTCTACAGGGTAGCGGGACAACCTACGAGCAGTACTTC; cdr3_aa: CASSLEGLQGSGTTYEQYF; v_call: TRBV11-3; j_call: TRBJ2-7; d_call: TRBD2; clone_size: -; cdr3_length: 19
cdr3_nt: TGTGCCAGTAGTATAGGACAGGGGATAGGCTACGAGCAGTACTTC; cdr3_aa: CASSIGQGIGYEQYF; v_call: TRBV19; j_call: TRBJ2-7; d_call: TRBD1; clone_size: -; cdr3_length: 15
cdr3_nt: TGTGCCAGCAGCCCCGGACTAGCGGGAGATACGCAGTATTTT; cdr3_aa: CASSPGLAGDTQYF; v_call: TRBV7-9; j_call: TRBJ2-3; d_call: TRBD2; clone_size: -; cdr3_length: 14
cdr3_nt: TGTGCCAGTAGTATATGGGACAGGGTTGGCAATCAGCCCCAGCATTTT; cdr3_aa: CASSIWDRVGNQPQHF; v_call: TRBV19; j_call: TRBJ1-5; d_call: TRBD1; clone_size: -; cdr3_length: 16
cdr3_nt: TGCGCCAGCAGCTGGACTAGCGGGAGTTTGAATGAGCAGTTCTTC; cdr3_aa: CASSWTSGSLNEQFF; v_call: TRBV5-1; j_call: TRBJ2-1; d_call: TRBD2; clone_size: -; cdr3_length: 15
cdr3_nt: TGTGCCAGCAGCCATGGGACAGGGGGCTACGAGCAGTACTTC; cdr3_aa: CASSHGTGGYEQYF; v_call: TRBV11-2; j_call: TRBJ2-7; d_call: TRBD1; clone_size: -; cdr3_length: 14
cdr3_nt: TGTGCCAGCAGCCAAGATCAAGGGGGCAACGAGCAGTACTTC; cdr3_aa: CASSQDQGGNEQYF; v_call: TRBV14; j_call: TRBJ2-7; d_call: TRBD1; clone_size: -; cdr3_length: 14
cdr3_nt: TGTGCCAGCAGCCCAGGACAGGGACAGAAGGATGAGCAGTTCTTC; cdr3_aa: CASSPGQGQKDEQFF; v_call: TRBV7-9; j_call: TRBJ2-1; d_call: TRBD1; clone_size: -; cdr3_length: 15
cdr3_nt: TGTGCCAGCAGTCCTGGGACAGTCTACGAGCAGTACTTC; cdr3_aa: CASSPGTVYEQYF; v_call: TRBV6-6; j_call: TRBJ2-7; d_call: TRBD1; clone_size: -; cdr3_length: 13
cdr3_nt: TGTGCCAGTAGTATAATCGGACAGCCGAATGAAAAACTGTTTTTT; cdr3_aa: CASSIIGQPNEKLFF; v_call: TRBV19; j_call: TRBJ1-4; d_call: -; clone_size: -; cdr3_length: 15
cdr3_nt: TGTGCCAGCAGTGAGTCCCCGCGTTCACCCCTCCACTTT; cdr3_aa: CASSESPRSPLHF; v_call: TRBV2; j_call: TRBJ1-6; d_call: -; clone_size: -; cdr3_length: 13
cdr3_nt: TGTGCCAGTAGTACCCTAGCGGGAGGGATTAAAGGTGCAGATACGCAGTATTTT; cdr3_aa: CASSTLAGGIKGADTQYF; v_call: TRBV19; j_call: TRBJ2-3; d_call: TRBD2; clone_size: -; cdr3_length: 18
cdr3_nt: TGCAGCGTTGAGTCCACAGGGCTTGGAGGCTACACCTTC; cdr3_aa: CSVESTGLGGYTF; v_call: TRBV29-1; j_call: TRBJ1-2; d_call: -; clone_size: few; cdr3_length: 13
cdr3_nt: TGTGCCAGTAGTCCTCAACCGCTCGGGGGGCTCGACTATGGCTACACCTTC; cdr3_aa: CASSPQPLGGLDYGYTF; v_call: TRBV19; j_call: TRBJ1-2; d_call: -; clone_size: -; cdr3_length: 17
cdr3_nt: TGTGCCAGCTCTCGGGACACAGATACGCAGTATTTT; cdr3_aa: CASSRDTDTQYF; v_call: TRBV3-1/TRBV3-2; j_call: TRBJ2-3; d_call: -; clone_size: -; cdr3_length: 12
cdr3_nt: TGTGCCAGCACCGGTACCGGGGGACTAACCTTCTACGAGCAGTACTTC; cdr3_aa: CASTGTGGLTFYEQYF; v_call: TRBV7-9; j_call: TRBJ2-7; d_call: TRBD2; clone_size: -; cdr3_length: 16
cdr3_nt: TGTGCCAGCAGTTTAAACAGGAATTCACCCCTCCACTTT; cdr3_aa: CASSLNRNSPLHF; v_call: TRBV12-3/TRBV12-4; j_call: TRBJ1-6; d_call: -; clone_size: -; cdr3_length: 13
cdr3_nt: TGTGCCAGCAGCTTGCAGTTAGGGCTAGCGGGAGTTGCTGAGCAGTTCTTC; cdr3_aa: CASSLQLGLAGVAEQFF; v_call: TRBV5-6; j_call: TRBJ2-1; d_call: TRBD2; clone_size: -; cdr3_length: 17
cdr3_nt: TGCGCCAGCAGCCAATTTGCCGGTTCTAATCAGCCCCAGCATTTT; cdr3_aa: CASSQFAGSNQPQHF; v_call: TRBV4-1; j_call: TRBJ1-5; d_call: -; clone_size: -; cdr3_length: 15
cdr3_nt: TGTGCCAGCAGAACTAGACAGGCGAGCTCTGGAAACACCATATATTTT; cdr3_aa: CASRTRQASSGNTIYF; v_call: TRBV21-1; j_call: TRBJ1-3; d_call: -; clone_size: -; cdr3_length: 16
cdr3_nt: TGTGCCAGCAGTTTAAGGGGTAAGGACACTGAAGCTTTCTTT; cdr3_aa: CASSLRGKDTEAFF; v_call: TRBV11-3; j_call: TRBJ1-1; d_call: -; clone_size: few; cdr3_length: 14
cdr3_nt: TGTGCCACCAGTGATTTGACCACAGGGAGGGTCAATGAGCAGTTCTTC; cdr3_aa: CATSDLTTGRVNEQFF; v_call: TRBV24-1; j_call: TRBJ2-1; d_call: -; clone_size: -; cdr3_length: 16
cdr3_nt: TGCGCCAGCAGCCCCCTTGGACAGGGTAAAAATGACTATGGCTACACCTTC; cdr3_aa: CASSPLGQGKNDYGYTF; v_call: TRBV5-1; j_call: TRBJ1-2; d_call: TRBD1; clone_size: -; cdr3_length: 17
cdr3_nt: TGTGCCAGCAGAGGGACTAGCGGTTCCTACGAGCAGTACTTC; cdr3_aa: CASRGTSGSYEQYF; v_call: TRBV7-2; j_call: TRBJ2-7; d_call: TRBD2; clone_size: -; cdr3_length: 14
cdr3_nt: TGTGCCAGCAGCCCAATAGGGGAATATGGGTATGGCTACACCTTC; cdr3_aa: CASSPIGEYGYGYTF; v_call: TRBV4-2; j_call: TRBJ1-2; d_call: -; clone_size: few; cdr3_length: 15
cdr3_nt: TGTGCCAGCAGTAAGGGACAGGTGACGAACACCGGGGAGCTGTTTTTT; cdr3_aa: CASSKGQVTNTGELFF; v_call: TRBV5-8; j_call: TRBJ2-2; d_call: TRBD1; clone_size: -; cdr3_length: 16
cdr3_nt: TGTGCTCGCACCCGGGACTCCGTCACAGATACGCAGTATTTT; cdr3_aa: CARTRDSVTDTQYF; v_call: TRBV30; j_call: TRBJ2-3; d_call: -; clone_size: once; cdr3_length: 14
cdr3_nt: TGTGCCAGTAGCCCACAGGGGGGGTCGTCCTACGAGCAGTACTTC; cdr3_aa: CASSPQGGSSYEQYF; v_call: TRBV19; j_call: TRBJ2-7; d_call: -; clone_size: -; cdr3_length: 15